The rows below give T cell receptor beta chains drawn from one sample of a study of post-analysis software for immune sequencing data. Each CDR3 protein gets one entry after TCRdb re-called the PCR reads with MiXCR. The sample holds approximately 770,000 distinct CDR3 sequences, roughly 50% seen once. Sample: blood. These receptors all stem from a girl aged 5 to 17 with multiple sclerosis. CDR3s include the opening cysteine and the closing phenylalanine or tryptophan. A D gene is named only where the DNA matches it firmly. Expanded clones are given a class, and other clones once, few, many or no size at all.

j_call | d_call | v_call | cdr3_length | clone_size | cdr3_aa | cdr3_nt
TRBJ2-1 | NA | TRBV7-3 | 12 | NA | CASSLKGQLPFF | TGTGCCAGCAGCTTAAAGGGCCAGCTTCCGTTCTTC
TRBJ2-7 | NA | TRBV18 | 15 | few | CASSPFPAETYEQYF | TGTGCCAGCTCACCCTTCCCAGCGGAGACCTACGAGCAGTACTTC
TRBJ2-5 | TRBD1 | TRBV12-3/TRBV12-4 | 14 | few | CASSLRDSQETQYF | TGTGCCAGCAGTCTACGGGACAGCCAAGAGACCCAGTACTTC
TRBJ1-2 | TRBD1 | TRBV9 | 15 | NA | CASSVGDRDYYGYTF | TGTGCCAGCAGCGTGGGGGACAGGGACTACTATGGCTACACCTTC
TRBJ1-2 | NA | TRBV27 | 11 | NA | CACYTGQGYTF | TGTGCCTGCTATACAGGACAGGGCTACACCTTC
TRBJ2-7 | NA | TRBV7-9 | 14 | NA | CASSLEGAAEEQYF | TGTGCCAGCAGCTTAGAAGGGGCAGCGGAAGAGCAGTACTTC
TRBJ2-1 | TRBD2 | TRBV20-1 | 15 | NA | CSARGIAGTYNEQFF | TGCAGTGCTAGAGGTATAGCGGGAACCTACAATGAGCAGTTCTTC
TRBJ2-1 | TRBD1 | TRBV6-6 | 14 | NA | CASRSGQLHNEQFF | TGTGCCAGCAGGTCGGGACAGTTACACAATGAGCAGTTCTTC
TRBJ2-5 | TRBD2 | TRBV7-9 | 14 | few | CASSPNIAGETQYF | TGTGCCAGCAGCCCCAATATAGCGGGGGAGACCCAGTACTTC
TRBJ2-7 | TRBD2 | TRBV7-2 | 16 | NA | CASSPTRTSGKAEQYF | TGTGCCAGCAGCCCCACCCGGACTAGCGGGAAAGCCGAGCAGTACTTC
TRBJ1-2 | TRBD1 | TRBV10-3 | 17 | NA | CAISGPGGQTDLYGYTF | TGTGCCATCAGTGGTCCGGGGGGACAGACCGATCTCTATGGCTACACCTTC
TRBJ1-4 | TRBD1 | TRBV6-6 | 15 | NA | CASRDRDYTNEKRFF | TGTGCCAGCAGAGACAGGGACTATACTAATGAAAAACGGTTTTTT
TRBJ1-5 | TRBD1 | TRBV28 | 16 | NA | CASSENRGRGYQPQHF | TGTGCCAGCAGTGAAAACAGGGGCCGAGGGTATCAGCCCCAGCATTTT
TRBJ1-4 | TRBD1 | TRBV5-1 | 15 | NA | CASTLQGGTNEKLFF | TGCGCCAGCACCCTCCAGGGGGGAACTAATGAAAAACTGTTTTTT
TRBJ2-7 | NA | TRBV20-1 | 15 | NA | CSARDLDRHPYEQYF | TGCAGTGCTAGAGATCTGGACCGCCACCCCTACGAGCAGTACTTC